The 18 T cell receptor beta chains below come from one sample, sequenced in a study of metastatic and nonmetastatic thyroid tumors. Prior to thyroid surgery, none of the patients had received any treatment. TCRdb re-called clones via MiXCR from the PCR reads. The sample contains tens of thousands of clones, 25% to 35% of which appear only once. Sequencing was done on a sample of blood. Receptors were obtained from a female donor with papillary thyroid cancer or a benign thyroid nodule (not recorded which). Some clones in this sample may be carry-over from other donors' samples.

This chain joins TRBV7-2 and TRBJ2-2, with D possibly TRBD2 on 5 matching bases. The CDR3 has 15 amino acids. Germline V gene sequence: CDR1 SGHTA, CDR2 FQGNSA. Trimming removed 3 bases at V and 0 bases at J, with 8 bases between. The CDR3 coding sequence is TGTGCCAGCAGCTTCGGACTCTCGAACACCGGGGAGCTGTTTTTT. As protein: CASSFGLSNTGELFF. Full variable domain (missing parts from reference TRBV7-2 and TRBJ2-2): GAGVSQSPSNKVTEKGKDVELRCDPISGHTALYWYRQSLGQGLEFLIYFQGNSAPDKSGLPSDRFSAERTGGSVSTLTIQRTQQEDSAVYLCASSFGLSNTGELFFGEGSRLTVL.

In this sample, this clone turned up many times. The V call is TRBV30, the J call TRBJ2-7, with D uncertain. V lost 2 bases, J lost 2 bases, and 19 bases lay in between. The CDR3 has 16 amino acids. The germline CDR1 and CDR2 sequences are GTSNPN and SVGIG (reference sequence). The CDR3 DNA is TGTGCCTGGAGTACATTAAAGCTCCAAGCAACCTACGAGCAGTACTTC. This encodes CAWSTLKLQATYEQYF.

This clone came up many times. The chain uses TRBV11-3 and TRBJ1-1; D is unresolved. The CDR3 consists of 13 residues. The V and J ends lost 5 bases and 4 bases respectively, with 11 bases between them. The germline gives CDR1 SGHNT, CDR2 YENEEA. CDR3 coding DNA: TGTGCCAGCAGCCTTCACTCAGGCACTGAAGCTTTCTTT. Its protein product is CASSLHSGTEAFF.

This clone was seen ten or more times. The sample has other DNA sequences that encode this CDR3 too. The V and J genes are TRBV19 and TRBJ2-5, with D perhaps TRBD1 or TRBD2 (6 bases each). V lost 3 bases to trimming and J lost 3 bases, with 17 bases between them. Germline-derived CDR1 and CDR2 are LNHDA and SQIVND (reference sequence). CDR3 length: 16 residues. The CDR3 here is CASSMGGRRSEETQYF. The DNA of the CDR3 is TGTGCCAGTAGTATGGGGGGCCGGAGGTCCGAAGAGACCCAGTACTTC.

J is TRBJ1-1 and V is TRBV2; D possibly corresponds to TRBD1 (5 bases). The CDR3 sequence is 18 residues long. Per germline, CDR1 SNHLY and CDR2 FYNNEI. V was pared by 1 base and J by 3 bases, with 21 bases between. The CDR3 is CASSEGGMSGGMDTEAFF. The CDR3 DNA reads as TGTGCCAGCAGTGAAGGCGGCATGTCGGGGGGGATGGACACTGAAGCTTTCTTT.

Notes on this clone: One junction end does not reproduce the germline sequence, and a read error may be involved. The V call is TRBV11-2, the J call TRBJ2-7, with D perhaps TRBD2 (5 bases). Germline V lookup: CDR1 SGHAT, CDR2 FQNNGV. This CDR3 spans 15 amino acids. The DNA for the CDR3 is TGTGCCAGCAGCTTTACAACCCGGACTGACTACGAGCAGTGCTTC. It specifies CASSFTTRTDYEQCF. The variable domain in full, with the rest retrieved from reference TRBV11-2 and TRBJ2-7, is EAGVAQSPRYKIIEKRQSVAFWCNPISGHATLYWYQQILGQGPKLLIQFQNNGVVDDSQLPKDRFSAERLKGVDSTLKIQPAKLEDSAVYLCASSFTTRTDYEQCFGPGTRLTVT.

Many counts were recorded for this clone. The chain couples TRBV30 to TRBJ2-2, with 7 nucleotides matching TRBD2. Germline trimming cut 3 bases from V and 6 bases from J; bases unmatched to any gene: 4. Germline V lookup: CDR1 GTSNPN, CDR2 SVGIG (reference sequence). This CDR3 is 13 amino acids long. CDR3: CAWRGGTSGELFF. The CDR3 DNA follows: TGTGCCTGGAGGGGGGGGACCTCCGGGGAGCTGTTTTTT.

On this clone: Germline is not matched at one junction end, which may reflect a read error. The chain has TRBV28 and TRBJ1-1, with D unclear. This CDR3 is 14 amino acids long. Germline CDR1 MDHEN, CDR2 SYDVKM. In DNA form, the CDR3 reads TGTTCCAGCATAAAACTGGAGGTTTACACTGAAGCTTTCTTT. Protein product: CSSIKLEVYTEAFF.

This clone occurred once. This rearrangement joins TRBV5-1 to TRBJ1-2; no clear D gene. V gave up 0 bases and J gave up 4 bases, with 10 bases separating them. This CDR3 has 14 amino acids. Per germline, CDR1 SGHRS and CDR2 YFSETQ. The CDR3 region has the DNA TGCGCCAGCAGCTTGGGGTCTCAGATCTATGGCTACACCTTC. Residues: CASSLGSQIYGYTF. Filled out from reference TRBV5-1 and TRBJ1-2, the complete variable domain reads KAGVTQTPRYLIKTRGQQVTLSCSPISGHRSVSWYQQTPGQGLQFLFEYFSETQRNKGNFPGRFSGRQFSNSRSEMNVSTLELGDSALYLCASSLGSQIYGYTFGSGTRLTVV.

This clone was seen only a few times. This same CDR3 is encoded by further DNA sequences in the sample. J is TRBJ2-3 and V is TRBV5-4, with 7 bases that match TRBD2. The CDR3 consists of 15 residues. Germline V gene data show CDR1 as SGHNT and CDR2 as YYREEE (reference sequence). The V and J ends lost 5 bases and 6 bases, in that order; junction bases with no gene match: 12. The CDR3 DNA follows: TGTGCCAGCAGATCCCTGAGCGGGACGAGGGATACGCAGTATTTT. Translated, it gives CASRSLSGTRDTQYF.

This clone showed up many times. The genes are TRBV25-1 and TRBJ2-2; weak D call: TRBD1 (5 bases). This CDR3 has 13 residues. The V end lost 3 bases, the J end lost 3 bases, and 5 bases lay between the germline ends. Germline V gene lookup returns CDR1 MGHDK and CDR2 SYGVNS. The CDR3 protein is CASSDRDTGELFF. The CDR3 DNA follows: TGTGCCAGCAGTGACAGGGACACCGGGGAGCTGTTTTTT. Using reference TRBV25-1 and TRBJ2-2 for the parts outside the CDR3, the full variable domain is EADIYQTPRYLVIGTGKKITLECSQTMGHDKMYWYQQDPGMELHLIHYSYGVNSTEKGDLSSESTVSRIRTEHFPLTLESARPSHTSQYLCASSDRDTGELFFGEGSRLTVL.

In this sample, this clone turned up many times. This chain uses TRBV5-1 with TRBJ2-3; D might be TRBD1 (7 bases). This CDR3 region has 15 residues. Germline V gene lookup returns CDR1 SGHRS and CDR2 YFSETQ. V lost 0 bases and J 6 bases, leaving 14 bases between the germline ends. The CDR3 loop is CASSLGRGDFDTQYF. Here the CDR3 DNA reads TGCGCCAGCAGCTTGGGCAGGGGGGATTTTGATACGCAGTATTTT.

This clone was observed at least ten times. The chain carries TRBV5-1 and TRBJ2-1; 8 bases fit TRBD1. V shed 4 bases and J 7 bases; nucleotides not matched to a gene: 10. The germline V gene encodes CDR1 SGHRS and CDR2 YFSETQ. This CDR3 has 15 amino acids. The CDR3 loop is CASSGQGAEANEQFF. CDR3 bases: TGCGCCAGCAGCGGGCAGGGGGCAGAAGCAAATGAGCAGTTCTTC. Filled out from reference TRBV5-1 and TRBJ2-1, the complete variable domain reads KAGVTQTPRYLIKTRGQQVTLSCSPISGHRSVSWYQQTPGQGLQFLFEYFSETQRNKGNFPGRFSGRQFSNSRSEMNVSTLELGDSALYLCASSGQGAEANEQFFGPGTRLTVL.

This clone was seen more than once but under ten times. V and J are TRBV29-1 and TRBJ2-7; the D is unclear. In germline, CDR1 is SQVTM, CDR2 ANQGSEA. With 4 bases removed from V and 0 bases from J, the gap between germline ends came to 10 bases. This CDR3 has 13 amino acids. As DNA, the CDR3 is TGCAGCGTTGTCCCCTGGAGCTCCTACGAGCAGTACTTC. Residues: CSVVPWSSYEQYF.

The sample holds a few counts of this clone. This specimen includes other DNA sequences encoding the same CDR3. The CDR3: CASSAGTRANEQFF. The CDR3, as DNA: TGTGCCAGCAGTGCCGGGACCCGTGCCAATGAGCAGTTCTTC. This sequence joins TRBV12-3 or TRBV12-4 and TRBJ2-1, with D perhaps matching TRBD1 or TRBD2 (5 bases each). V shed 5 bases and J shed 6 bases, with 14 bases lying between them. The CDR3 extends over 14 amino acids.

This chain connects TRBV28 to TRBJ2-7; 11 nucleotides align to TRBD2. The junction had 7 bases not matched to a gene; V was cut back by 5 bases and J by 1 base. Germline V gene sequence: CDR1 MDHEN, CDR2 SYDVKM. The CDR3 loop spans 16 amino acids. The CDR3 region has the DNA TGTGCCAGCAGTCCCAGGGGACTAGCGGCTTCCTACGAGCAGTACTTC. Protein product: CASSPRGLAASYEQYF.

The chain's CDR3 is CSARGVVETQYF. The CDR3 region has the DNA TGCAGTGCTAGGGGCGTCGTGGAGACCCAGTACTTC. The chain has TRBV20-1 and TRBJ2-5; unclear D gene. Trimming took 3 bases from V and 5 from J, leaving 10 bases between them. Germline CDR1 DFQATT, CDR2 SNEGSKA (reference sequence). The CDR3 spans 12 residues.

The table lists this clone with a few counts. The chain has TRBV6-4 and TRBJ2-6, with TRBD1 matching 8 bases. V was pared by 6 bases and J by 1 base, with 8 bases of the junction left unmatched. CDR1 and CDR2 (germline): MRHNA, SNTAGT. The CDR3 length is 17 residues. The CDR3 protein is CASSAGTGGSGANVLTF. The CDR3 DNA sequence: TGTGCCAGCAGCGCCGGGACAGGAGGTTCTGGGGCCAACGTCCTGACTTTC.